The present T cell receptor (beta chain) was sequenced within a study of PD-L1 blockade in urothelial cancer. The germline V gene has CDR1 LGHNA and CDR2 YNFKEQ. Deletions cut 0 bases from V and 10 bases from J, with 10 bases between. CDR3 length: 13 residues. Assay: immunoSEQ multiplex PCR; the TCRdb copy retains only in-frame clones and omits some. In the table there are about 76,000 clones, 85% to 95% of which are singletons. The time point here: peripheral blood 6 weeks after treatment start. The TCR sequence derives from a woman over 75 with urothelial cancer. The chain recombines TRBV4-2 with TRBJ2-1, with a possible D match to TRBD2 (6 bases). The sequenced sample was PBMCs, obtained around atezolizumab (anti-PD-L1) treatment. The CDR3 loop reads CASSQEAGMEQFF. CDR3 coding DNA: TGTGCCAGCAGCCAAGAGGCGGGGATGGAGCAGTTCTTC.